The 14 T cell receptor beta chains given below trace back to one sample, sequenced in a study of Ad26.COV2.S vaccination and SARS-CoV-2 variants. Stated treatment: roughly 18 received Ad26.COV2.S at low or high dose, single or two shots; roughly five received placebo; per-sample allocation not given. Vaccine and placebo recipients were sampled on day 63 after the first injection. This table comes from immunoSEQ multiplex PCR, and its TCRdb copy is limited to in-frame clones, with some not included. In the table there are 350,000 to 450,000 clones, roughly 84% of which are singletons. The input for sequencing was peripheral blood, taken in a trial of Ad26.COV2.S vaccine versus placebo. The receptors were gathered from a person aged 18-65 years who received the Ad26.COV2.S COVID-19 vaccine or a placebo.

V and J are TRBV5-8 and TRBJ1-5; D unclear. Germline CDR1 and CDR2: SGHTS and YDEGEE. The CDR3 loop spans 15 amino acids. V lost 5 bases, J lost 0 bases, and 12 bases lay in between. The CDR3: CASSRHLYSNQPQHF. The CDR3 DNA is TGTGCCAGCAGTAGACATTTATATAGCAATCAGCCCCAGCATTTT.

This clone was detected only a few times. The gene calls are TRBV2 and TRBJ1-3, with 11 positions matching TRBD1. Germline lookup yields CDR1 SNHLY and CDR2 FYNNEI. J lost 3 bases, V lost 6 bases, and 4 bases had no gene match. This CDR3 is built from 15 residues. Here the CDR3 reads CASRADRGLGNTIYF. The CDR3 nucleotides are TGTGCCAGCAGAGCGGACAGGGGGCTTGGAAACACCATATATTTT.

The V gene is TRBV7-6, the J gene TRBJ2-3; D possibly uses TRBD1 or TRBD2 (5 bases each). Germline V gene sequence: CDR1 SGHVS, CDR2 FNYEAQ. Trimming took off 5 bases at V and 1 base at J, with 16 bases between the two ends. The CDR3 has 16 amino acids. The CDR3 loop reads CASSHPLLGGTDTQYF. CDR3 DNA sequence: TGTGCCAGCAGCCACCCGTTACTAGGGGGCACAGATACGCAGTATTTT.

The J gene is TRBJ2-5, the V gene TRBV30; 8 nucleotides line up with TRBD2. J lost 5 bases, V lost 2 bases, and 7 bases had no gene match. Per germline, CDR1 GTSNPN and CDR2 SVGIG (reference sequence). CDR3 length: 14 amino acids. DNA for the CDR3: TGTGCCTGGAGTTTCGGGGGGGCAAGGGAGACCCAGTACTTC. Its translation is CAWSFGGARETQYF.

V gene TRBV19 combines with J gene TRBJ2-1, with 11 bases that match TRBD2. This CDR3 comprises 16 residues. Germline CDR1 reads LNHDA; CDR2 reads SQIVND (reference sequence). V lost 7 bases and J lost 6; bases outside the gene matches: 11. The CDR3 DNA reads TGTGCCAGTACCAAACTAGCGGGGGTCCCTAGCAATGAGCAGTTCTTC. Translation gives CASTKLAGVPSNEQFF.

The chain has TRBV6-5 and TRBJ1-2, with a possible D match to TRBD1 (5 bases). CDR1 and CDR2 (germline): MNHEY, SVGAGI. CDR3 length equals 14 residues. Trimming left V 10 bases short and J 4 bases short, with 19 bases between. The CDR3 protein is CATKRGGVGYGYTF. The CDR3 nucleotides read TGTGCCACCAAAAGGGGAGGGGTCGGCTATGGCTACACCTTC.

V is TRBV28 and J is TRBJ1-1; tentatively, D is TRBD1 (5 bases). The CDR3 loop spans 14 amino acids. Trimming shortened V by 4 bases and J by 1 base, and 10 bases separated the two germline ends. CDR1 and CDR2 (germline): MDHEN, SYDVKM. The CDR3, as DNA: TGTGCCAGCAGTTATGTCGACAGGAACACTGAAGCTTTCTTT. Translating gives CASSYVDRNTEAFF. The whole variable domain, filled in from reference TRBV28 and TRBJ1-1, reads DVKVTQSSRYLVKRTGEKVFLECVQDMDHENMFWYRQDPGLGLRLIYFSYDVKMKEKGDIPEGYSVSREKKERFSLILESASTNQTSMYLCASSYVDRNTEAFFGQGTRLTVV.

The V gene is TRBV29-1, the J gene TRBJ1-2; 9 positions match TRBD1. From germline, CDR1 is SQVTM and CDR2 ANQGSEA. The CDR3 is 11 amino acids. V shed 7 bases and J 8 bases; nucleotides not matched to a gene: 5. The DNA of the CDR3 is TGCAGCGCAAGACAGGGGGACGGCTACACCTTC. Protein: CSARQGDGYTF.

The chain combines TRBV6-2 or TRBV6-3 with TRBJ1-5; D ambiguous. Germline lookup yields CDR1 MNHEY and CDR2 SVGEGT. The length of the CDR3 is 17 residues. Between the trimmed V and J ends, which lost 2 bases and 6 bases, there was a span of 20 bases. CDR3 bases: TGTGCCAGCAGTTACGACCTAGGCGGGGTGCGGATTCAGCCCCAGCATTTT. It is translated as CASSYDLGGVRIQPQHF.

The CDR3 region is CASSQDWAGGPISYNEQFF. For the CDR3, the DNA is TGTGCCAGCAGCCAAGATTGGGCGGGGGGGCCGATCTCCTACAATGAGCAGTTCTTC. V is TRBV3-1 (or the pseudogene TRBV3-2) and J is TRBJ2-1; 9 bases align to TRBD2. This CDR3 has 19 residues. The germline CDR1 and CDR2 sequences are LGHDT and YNNKEL (reference sequence). V lost 0 bases and J lost 0; bases outside the gene matches: 9.

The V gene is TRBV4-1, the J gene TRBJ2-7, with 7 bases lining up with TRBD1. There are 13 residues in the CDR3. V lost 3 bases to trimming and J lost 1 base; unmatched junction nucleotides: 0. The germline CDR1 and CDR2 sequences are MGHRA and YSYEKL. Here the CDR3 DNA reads TGCGCCAGCAGCCAGACAGGGTCCTACGAGCAGTACTTC. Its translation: CASSQTGSYEQYF.

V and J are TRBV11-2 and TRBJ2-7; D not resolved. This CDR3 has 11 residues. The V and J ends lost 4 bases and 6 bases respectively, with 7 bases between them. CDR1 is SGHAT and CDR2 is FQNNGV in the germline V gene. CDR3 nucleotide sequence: TGTGCCAGCAGCTCCTCGTGCGAGCAGTACTTC. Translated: CASSSSCEQYF. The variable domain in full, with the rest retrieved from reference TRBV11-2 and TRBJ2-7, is EAGVAQSPRYKIIEKRQSVAFWCNPISGHATLYWYQQILGQGPKLLIQFQNNGVVDDSQLPKDRFSAERLKGVDSTLKIQPAKLEDSAVYLCASSSSCEQYFGPGTRLTVT.

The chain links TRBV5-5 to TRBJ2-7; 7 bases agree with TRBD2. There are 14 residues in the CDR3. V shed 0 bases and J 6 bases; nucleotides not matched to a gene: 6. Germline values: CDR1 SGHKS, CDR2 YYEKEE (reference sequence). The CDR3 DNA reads TGTGCCAGCAGCTTGGTAGGGGAGGGGATCGAGCAGTACTTC. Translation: CASSLVGEGIEQYF.

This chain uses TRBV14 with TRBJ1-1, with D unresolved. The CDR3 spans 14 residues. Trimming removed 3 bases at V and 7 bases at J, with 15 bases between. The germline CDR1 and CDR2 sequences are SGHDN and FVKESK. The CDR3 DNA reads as TGTGCCAGCAGCCATCCCCGAACAACCCATGAAGCTTTCTTT. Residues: CASSHPRTTHEAFF.